This T cell receptor beta chain was retrieved from a study of T cells in Graves' hyperthyroidism and ophthalmopathy. Study-wide results and caveats: Most clonotypes expanded in thyroid above 0.001 were likewise present in blood. Model output signaled ophthalmopathy a median 6.5 months ahead of onset.

Uncontrolled infection, other autoimmune disease, pregnancy or lactation led to exclusion. In making diagnoses, clinical symptoms, serum thyroxine and TRAb, thyroid ultrasound and orbital computed tomography were all used. TCR beta CDR3 regions were amplified from RNA transcripts. When the TCR CDR3 underwent first-round RT-PCR, the HTBI primer set was used. One entry per CDR3 protein results from TCRdb running MiXCR on the multiplex PCR reads. This table holds about 480,000 distinct CDR3 sequences, approximately 25% found once. For this clonotype: Its antigen is not identified.

V was trimmed by 4 bases and J by 0 bases, leaving 12 bases between them. There are 14 residues in the CDR3. Germline CDR1 and CDR2: DFQATT and SNEGSKA (reference sequence). The clonotype was recovered from a woman in her 30s with Graves' ophthalmopathy. The V call is TRBV20-1, the J call TRBJ1-2; D unclear. The specimen was blood. CDR3 nucleotide sequence: TGCAGTGCTACGTCTGAGGCGGCTAACTATGGCTACACCTTC. Translating it yields CSATSEAANYGYTF.